A selection of T cell receptor beta chains follows, all from one sample in a study of T-cell reconstitution after alpha-beta-depleted transplantation in children. Each CDR3 protein gets one entry after TCRdb re-called the PCR reads with MiXCR. The data contain more than 75,000 distinct CDR3 sequences, more than 20% of them singletons. The material was PBMCs, obtained before TCRalphabeta/CD19-depleted stem cell transplant. Every receptor here comes from a boy between 2 and 10 years old with acute lymphoblastic leukemia, due to receive a stem cell transplant. Both conserved end residues are part of each CDR3. A D gene is named only where the DNA matches it firmly. The listing skips clone size in some rows; elsewhere it reads once, few, many or a size class.

clone size: many
D gene: .
V gene: TRBV20-1
J gene: TRBJ2-7
CDR3 protein: CSARESWLPTDEQYF
CDR3 DNA: TGCAGTGCTAGAGAGTCGTGGCTACCTACCGACGAGCAGTACTTC

clone size: .
D gene: .
V gene: TRBV11-2
J gene: TRBJ1-4
CDR3 protein: CASSTHRVSNEKLFF
CDR3 DNA: TGTGCCAGCAGCACCCACAGGGTTTCAAATGAAAAACTGTTTTTT

clone size: .
D gene: .
V gene: TRBV7-9
J gene: TRBJ2-7
CDR3 protein: CASSHTRSGASYEQYF
CDR3 DNA: TGTGCCAGCAGTCACACTAGGTCCGGAGCCTCCTACGAGCAGTACTTC

clone size: many
D gene: .
V gene: TRBV11-3
J gene: TRBJ2-3
CDR3 protein: CASSAQEEGTDTQYF
CDR3 DNA: TGTGCCAGCAGCGCCCAGGAGGAGGGCACAGATACGCAGTATTTT

clone size: .
D gene: .
V gene: TRBV28
J gene: TRBJ2-5
CDR3 protein: CASSVTGGKETQYF
CDR3 DNA: TGTGCCAGCAGCGTGACAGGAGGAAAAGAGACCCAGTACTTC

clone size: .
D gene: .
V gene: TRBV5-6
J gene: TRBJ1-5
CDR3 protein: CASSLWAGGARFNQPQHF
CDR3 DNA: TGTGCCAGCAGCTTATGGGCAGGAGGCGCGAGATTCAATCAGCCCCAGCATTTT

clone size: .
D gene: .
V gene: TRBV12-3/TRBV12-4
J gene: TRBJ2-7
CDR3 protein: CASSPRQVSSYEQYF
CDR3 DNA: TGTGCCAGCAGTCCACGACAGGTTTCTTCCTACGAGCAGTACTTC

clone size: .
D gene: TRBD1
V gene: TRBV28
J gene: TRBJ2-5
CDR3 protein: CASSFSGTGGEETQYF
CDR3 DNA: TGTGCCAGCAGTTTTTCCGGGACAGGGGGCGAAGAGACCCAGTACTTC

clone size: few
D gene: .
V gene: TRBV28
J gene: TRBJ1-5
CDR3 protein: CASTLGGTYQPQHF
CDR3 DNA: TGTGCCAGCACCTTAGGAGGGACTTATCAGCCCCAGCATTTT

clone size: few
D gene: TRBD1
V gene: TRBV28
J gene: TRBJ1-3
CDR3 protein: CASTGANSGNTIYF
CDR3 DNA: TGTGCCAGTACAGGGGCGAACTCTGGAAACACCATATATTTT

clone size: few
D gene: .
V gene: TRBV20-1
J gene: TRBJ2-3
CDR3 protein: CSALVQARSTQYF
CDR3 DNA: TGCAGTGCTCTAGTTCAGGCGCGAAGTACGCAGTATTTT

clone size: .
D gene: TRBD1
V gene: TRBV12-3/TRBV12-4
J gene: TRBJ2-2
CDR3 protein: CASSEPGGADGELFF
CDR3 DNA: TGTGCCAGCAGCGAGCCAGGGGGCGCGGACGGGGAGCTGTTTTTT

clone size: few
D gene: .
V gene: TRBV29-1
J gene: TRBJ1-2
CDR3 protein: CSVVFRDSRGLGYTF
CDR3 DNA: TGCAGCGTTGTTTTTCGTGACTCTCGGGGGCTTGGCTACACCTTC